These 8 T cell receptor beta chains were all obtained from the same sample, sequenced in a study of blood T cell repertoires in COVID-19. Clones were read by immunoSEQ multiplex PCR, and TCRdb kept only the in-frame ones, dropping some. Among some 37,000 clones listed, approximately 87% were seen once. The material sequenced was peripheral blood. The receptors shown here come from a man between 65 and 85 years old with acute or convalescent COVID-19.

The J gene is TRBJ2-1, the V gene TRBV14; D might be TRBD1 (5 bases). This CDR3 comprises 13 residues. Trimming took 4 bases from V and 6 from J, leaving 10 bases between them. Germline V gives CDR1 SGHDN, CDR2 FVKESK. The CDR3 loop is CASSLFQGNEQFF. In nucleotides, the CDR3 is TGTGCCAGCAGCCTATTCCAGGGCAATGAGCAGTTCTTC.

The chain links TRBV5-1 to TRBJ2-3; TRBD2 agrees at 14 bases. CDR1 and CDR2 from the germline V gene are SGHRS and YFSETQ. Trimming took 0 bases from V and 1 from J; bases not matched to a gene: 4. The CDR3 length is 18 residues. The CDR3 region has the DNA TGCGCCAGCAGCTTGGGGGGGACTAGCGGGAGCGGCACAGATACGCAGTATTTT. Encoded protein: CASSLGGTSGSGTDTQYF.

The chain couples TRBV7-2 to TRBJ2-5, with D possibly being TRBD1 (5 bases). Germline loops: CDR1 SGHTA, CDR2 FQGNSA. The V gene lost 4 bases and the J gene lost 1 base, with 10 bases spanning the gap. The CDR3 loop spans 14 amino acids. In DNA, the CDR3 is TGTGCCAGCAGCTCTCGACAGCCCCAAGAGACCCAGTACTTC. This gives the protein CASSSRQPQETQYF.

V gene TRBV15 combines with J gene TRBJ2-3; 7 bases fit TRBD2. The CDR3 length is 17 residues. J gave up 2 bases and V 5 bases, and 13 bases lay outside the gene matches. Germline assignment: CDR1 LNHNV and CDR2 YYDKDF (reference sequence). The CDR3 loop reads CATSPLRGAGFTDTQYF. CDR3 coding DNA: TGTGCCACCAGCCCCTTAAGGGGAGCGGGATTCACAGATACGCAGTATTTT.

The J gene is TRBJ2-3, the V gene TRBV9; D perhaps matches TRBD1 (6 bases). V dropped 0 bases and J dropped 5 bases, with 16 bases sitting between them. In germline, CDR1 is SGDLS, CDR2 YYNGEE. This CDR3 region has 16 residues. The CDR3: CASSVGQASFGDTQYF. CDR3 nucleotides: TGTGCCAGCAGCGTAGGACAGGCCTCATTTGGAGATACGCAGTATTTT.

The table lists this clone with a few counts. This chain links TRBV2 with TRBJ2-3; perhaps TRBD2 as D (6 bases). This CDR3 spans 14 amino acids. Deletions cut 2 bases from V and 7 bases from J, with 13 bases between. Germline values: CDR1 SNHLY, CDR2 FYNNEI. CDR3 amino acids: CASSEPGSKHTQYF. CDR3 nucleotide sequence: TGTGCCAGCAGTGAACCCGGGAGTAAACATACGCAGTATTTT.

The chain recombines TRBV5-1 with TRBJ1-1; no clear D. The V gene's germline CDR1 is SGHRS and CDR2 YFSETQ. This CDR3 has 15 amino acids. Trimming took off 0 bases at V and 0 bases at J, with 9 bases between the two ends. In DNA form, the CDR3 reads TGCGCCAGCAGCTTGGTCCGGGAGATGAACACTGAAGCTTTCTTT. This translates into CASSLVREMNTEAFF.

The chain combines TRBV5-8 with TRBJ1-1; tentatively, D is TRBD1 (6 bases). This CDR3 is 13 amino acids long. V shed 0 bases and J shed 10 bases, with 13 bases lying between them. Per the germline V gene, CDR1 is SGHTS and CDR2 is YDEGEE. The chain's CDR3 is CASSLGRGARAFF. DNA of the CDR3: TGTGCCAGCAGCTTGGGCCGGGGGGCGCGAGCTTTCTTT. Together with reference TRBV5-8 and TRBJ1-1, the CDR3 gives the full variable domain: EAGVTQSPTHLIKTRGQQATLRCSPISGHTSVYWYQQALGLGLQFLLWYDEGEERNRGNFPPRFSGRQFPNYSSELNVNALELEDSALYLCASSLGRGARAFFGQGTRLTVV.